Listed here are 31 T cell receptor beta chains from one sample, sequenced in a study of T cell responses to AZD1222 COVID-19 vaccine. Measured with immunoSEQ multiplex PCR; TCRdb has only the in-frame clones, and not every one. Among some 200,000 clones listed, 93% were seen once. The input for sequencing was peripheral blood, taken on day 0 of MenACWY control vaccination. These receptors all stem from an adult in good health.

The chain links TRBV11-1 to TRBJ1-1, with a tentative D call TRBD1 (6 bases). Germline-derived CDR1 and CDR2 are SGHAT and FQDESV (reference sequence). V lost 5 bases and J lost 3, with 10 bases in between. The CDR3 covers 13 residues. This CDR3 is CASSIDRYTEAFF. The CDR3 DNA reads as TGTGCCAGCAGCATAGACAGGTACACTGAAGCTTTCTTT.

The chain joins TRBV7-8 to TRBJ1-3; 7 nucleotides agree with TRBD1. Trimming cost V 3 bases and J 0 bases; bases outside gene matches: 8. Germline V gene lookup returns CDR1 SGHVS and CDR2 FQNEAQ. There are 17 residues in the CDR3. Here the CDR3 reads CASSFPGTESSGNTIYF. In DNA, the CDR3 is TGTGCCAGCAGCTTTCCCGGGACAGAGAGCTCTGGAAACACCATATATTTT. The full variable domain, in which reference TRBV7-8 and TRBJ1-3 provide the parts outside the CDR3, is GAGVSQSPRYKVAKRGQDVALRCDPISGHVSLFWYQQALGQGPEFLTYFQNEAQLDKSGLPSDRFFAERPEGSVSTLKIQRTQQEDSAVYLCASSFPGTESSGNTIYFGEGSWLTVV.

The chain is built from TRBV27 and TRBJ2-1; D might be TRBD2 (6 bases). The CDR3 spans 13 residues. Trimming took off 6 bases at V and 12 bases at J, with 18 bases between the two ends. CDR1 and CDR2 from the germline V gene are MNHEY and SMNVEV (reference sequence). The DNA of the CDR3 is TGTGCCAGCAGCTTCCGGGACTTAAGGGCGCAGTTCTTC. It codes for CASSFRDLRAQFF.

This chain joins TRBV7-2 and TRBJ2-5; D ambiguous. CDR1 and CDR2 (germline): SGHTA, FQGNSA. Trimming shortened V by 4 bases and J by 4 bases, and 10 bases separated the two germline ends. The CDR3 has 13 amino acids. The CDR3 loop is CASSSGWRETQYF. CDR3 DNA sequence: TGTGCCAGCAGCTCTGGTTGGAGAGAGACCCAGTACTTC.

The chain has TRBV7-9 and TRBJ2-5, with TRBD1 matching over 7 bases. Losses at the gene ends were 5 bases for V and 5 bases for J; bases not matched to a gene: 11. Germline V CDR1 and CDR2: SEHNR, FQNEAQ (reference sequence). The CDR3 totals 15 residues. CDR3 sequence: CASSHGTDRRETQYF. Written as DNA, the CDR3 is TGTGCCAGCAGCCACGGGACAGATCGCAGGGAGACCCAGTACTTC.

The chain combines TRBV7-9 with TRBJ2-1; 12 nucleotides match TRBD2. Looked up from germline, CDR1 is SEHNR and CDR2 is FQNEAQ (reference sequence). This CDR3 region has 16 residues. Trimming cost V 5 bases and J 11 bases; bases outside gene matches: 13. CDR3 DNA: TGTGCCAGCAGCCCGCTAACGTCGCTAGCGGGGGGGCAGCAGTTCTTC. Translating it yields CASSPLTSLAGGQQFF.

The chain combines TRBV19 with TRBJ2-3; TRBD1 matches at 9 bases. Germline V gene lookup returns CDR1 LNHDA and CDR2 SQIVND (reference sequence). V lost 6 bases to trimming and J lost 4 bases; unmatched junction nucleotides: 8. The length of the CDR3 is 15 residues. In DNA, the CDR3 is TGTGCCAGTAGCCGAACAGGGGGCACGTCAGATACGCAGTATTTT. Translation gives CASSRTGGTSDTQYF. The whole variable domain, filled in from reference TRBV19 and TRBJ2-3, reads DGGITQSPKYLFRKEGQNVTLSCEQNLNHDAMYWYRQDPGQGLRLIYYSQIVNDFQKGDIAEGYSVSREKKESFPLTVTSAQKNPTAFYLCASSRTGGTSDTQYFGPGTRLTVL.

This chain connects TRBV5-1 to TRBJ1-2; 9 bases are shared with TRBD1. The germline gives CDR1 SGHRS, CDR2 YFSETQ. The CDR3 length is 14 residues. V lost 3 bases, J lost 4 bases, and 4 bases stayed unmatched. Here the CDR3 reads CASSSLGQGYGYTF. In nucleotides, the CDR3 is TGCGCCAGCAGCTCGCTGGGACAGGGCTATGGCTACACCTTC.

This clone has a single count. This rearrangement joins TRBV6-5 to TRBJ1-6; 10 bases are a match to TRBD1. Trimming removed 4 bases from V and 8 bases from J; junction bases left unmatched: 8. This CDR3 is 16 amino acids long. Germline CDR1 MNHEY, CDR2 SVGAGI. CDR3 sequence: CASSFKPGQGYSPLHF. As DNA, the CDR3 is TGTGCCAGCAGTTTCAAACCGGGACAGGGGTATTCACCCCTCCACTTT.

This chain links TRBV20-1 with TRBJ2-7, with TRBD1 matching over 7 bases. The junction had 6 bases not matched to a gene; V was cut back by 6 bases and J by 10 bases. This CDR3 has 10 amino acids. Per germline, CDR1 DFQATT and CDR2 SNEGSKA (reference sequence). In DNA form, the CDR3 reads TGCAGTGCGCCGAGACAGGGCCAGTACTTC. It is translated as CSAPRQGQYF.

The chain employs TRBV5-1 and TRBJ1-1; TRBD1 aligns across 8 bases. Germline V gene data show CDR1 as SGHRS and CDR2 as YFSETQ. CDR3 size: 16 residues. After removal of 0 bases from V and 4 bases from J, the junction contained 8 bases not matched to a gene. The CDR3 reads CASSLGRGHTSTEAFF. CDR3 in DNA: TGCGCCAGCAGCTTGGGCAGGGGGCATACAAGCACTGAAGCTTTCTTT.

V is TRBV19 and J is TRBJ1-4; the match to TRBD1 covers 8 bases. J lost 8 bases, V lost 6 bases, and 8 bases had no gene match. This CDR3 spans 14 amino acids. The germline CDR1 and CDR2 sequences are LNHDA and SQIVND (reference sequence). For the CDR3, the DNA is TGTGCCAGTAGGACGGACAGGGTGGGAGAAAAACTGTTTTTT. Protein: CASRTDRVGEKLFF.

CDR3 DNA: TGTGCCAGCAGCTTATGGGCGTCGAACACTGAAGCTTTCTTT. Protein sequence: CASSLWASNTEAFF. The rearrangement joins TRBV5-6 to TRBJ1-1; D remains ambiguous. CDR1 SGHDT and CDR2 YYEEEE come from the germline V gene. The CDR3 extends over 14 amino acids. Between the trimmed V and J ends, which lost 2 bases and 1 base, there was a span of 9 bases.

V and J are TRBV19 and TRBJ2-5, with a weak D call TRBD2 (7 bases). V shed 5 bases and J shed 5 bases, with 27 bases lying between them. CDR1 and CDR2 (germline): LNHDA, SQIVND (reference sequence). This CDR3 region has 18 residues. The CDR3 sequence is CASSAPQGRAAIRETQYF. The CDR3 region has the DNA TGTGCCAGTAGTGCCCCCCAGGGGAGGGCCGCCATTCGGGAGACCCAGTACTTC.

The V call is TRBV25-1, the J call TRBJ2-2; unclear D gene. Germline values: CDR1 MGHDK, CDR2 SYGVNS. This CDR3 spans 15 amino acids. V lost 5 bases and J 0 bases, leaving 10 bases between the germline ends. This CDR3 is CASSSYSPNTGELFF. For the CDR3, the DNA is TGTGCCAGCAGTTCCTATTCTCCGAACACCGGGGAGCTGTTTTTT. The variable domain in full, with the rest retrieved from reference TRBV25-1 and TRBJ2-2, is EADIYQTPRYLVIGTGKKITLECSQTMGHDKMYWYQQDPGMELHLIHYSYGVNSTEKGDLSSESTVSRIRTEHFPLTLESARPSHTSQYLCASSSYSPNTGELFFGEGSRLTVL.

The chain joins TRBV10-1 to TRBJ2-7; tentative D call: TRBD1 (5 bases). The CDR3 is 14 amino acids. Trimming pared 4 bases from V and 1 base from J, leaving 11 bases between. Germline V gene data show CDR1 as WNHNN and CDR2 as SYGVQD (reference sequence). CDR3 amino acids: CASSALDTSYEQYF. Here the CDR3 DNA reads TGCGCCAGCAGTGCCTTGGACACATCCTACGAGCAGTACTTC.

This clone was recorded only once. V gene TRBV11-2 combines with J gene TRBJ1-1; 9 positions agree with TRBD1. Germline values: CDR1 SGHAT, CDR2 FQNNGV. The CDR3 extends over 13 amino acids. The trim removed 5 bases at V and 7 bases at J, leaving 5 bases unmatched. CDR3 in DNA: TGTGCCAGCAGCGCGGGACAGGGACTTGAAGCTTTCTTT. Protein product: CASSAGQGLEAFF.

The chain combines TRBV5-1 with TRBJ2-5; D not resolved. Trimming took off 4 bases at V and 5 bases at J, with 18 bases between the two ends. Germline loops: CDR1 SGHRS, CDR2 YFSETQ. The CDR3 consists of 15 residues. CDR3 protein: CASSRRGLGEETQYF. The CDR3 nucleotides read TGCGCCAGCAGCCGTCGTGGCCTCGGAGAGGAGACCCAGTACTTC.

The chain joins TRBV29-1 to TRBJ1-1, with D perhaps TRBD1 (5 bases). V lost 4 bases and J lost 2, with 11 bases in between. This CDR3 has 13 amino acids. CDR1 SQVTM and CDR2 ANQGSEA come from the germline V gene. CDR3 sequence: CSVGRGGNTEAFF. CDR3 bases: TGCAGCGTTGGGCGGGGGGGTAACACTGAAGCTTTCTTT. The complete variable domain, with remaining parts taken from reference TRBV29-1 and TRBJ1-1, reads SAVISQKPSRDICQRGTSLTIQCQVDSQVTMMFWYRQQPGQSLTLIATANQGSEATYESGFVIDKFPISRPNLTFSTLTVSNMSPEDSSIYLCSVGRGGNTEAFFGQGTRLTVV.

The chain is built from TRBV15 and TRBJ1-2; D gene uncertain. Germline CDR1 and CDR2: LNHNV and YYDKDF (reference sequence). The CDR3 has 15 amino acids. Trimming shortened V by 0 bases and J by 6 bases, and 14 bases separated the two germline ends. The CDR3 sequence is CATSRDRERFHGYTF. The DNA of the CDR3 is TGTGCCACCAGCAGAGATCGAGAACGTTTCCATGGCTACACCTTC.

The CDR3 is CASSEGIWAGAGEQYF. The CDR3 nucleotides read TGTGCCAGCAGCGAGGGGATTTGGGCAGGGGCTGGCGAGCAGTACTTC. The rearrangement links TRBV7-9 to TRBJ2-7, with D possibly matching TRBD1 (6 bases). Germline lookup yields CDR1 SEHNR and CDR2 FQNEAQ (reference sequence). CDR3 length: 16 residues. V lost 5 bases to trimming and J lost 6 bases, with 23 bases between them.

The chain recombines TRBV4-1 with TRBJ1-2, with 10 positions matching TRBD1. Germline V gene data show CDR1 as MGHRA and CDR2 as YSYEKL. J was trimmed by 1 base and V by 3 bases; bases with no gene match: 2. The CDR3 contains 15 residues. The CDR3 reads CASSQGQGNNYGYTF. In DNA, the CDR3 is TGCGCCAGCAGCCAGGGACAGGGGAATAACTATGGCTACACCTTC.

This clone showed up just once. The chain employs TRBV6-5 and TRBJ1-6; no clear D. Trimming shortened V by 2 bases and J by 9 bases, and 14 bases separated the two germline ends. The CDR3 extends over 15 amino acids. The germline V gene encodes CDR1 MNHEY and CDR2 SVGAGI. The CDR3 protein is CASSYGSRWGSPLHF. Written as DNA, the CDR3 is TGTGCCAGCAGTTACGGTTCGCGATGGGGTTCACCCCTCCACTTT.

The rearrangement uses TRBV18 and TRBJ1-1; D remains unclear. The CDR3 extends over 14 amino acids. Trimming left V 3 bases short and J 1 base short, with 9 bases between. Germline assignment: CDR1 KGHSH and CDR2 LQKENI. The CDR3 is CASSPKTENTEAFF. The DNA for the CDR3 is TGTGCCAGCTCACCGAAGACGGAGAACACTGAAGCTTTCTTT.

This sequence joins TRBV7-2 and TRBJ2-1; tentatively, D is TRBD2 (6 bases). The CDR3 runs to 16 residues. V was cut by 1 base and J by 8 bases, with 18 bases left in between. CDR1 and CDR2 (germline): SGHTA, FQGNSA. The CDR3 nucleotides are TGTGCCAGCAGCTTAGGTGTCGGGCTAGCGATGGATGAGCAGTTCTTC. This gives the protein CASSLGVGLAMDEQFF.

Comments on this clone: The same CDR3 can be traced to other DNA sequences in this sample. The chain couples TRBV30 to TRBJ1-6; a weak D match, TRBD1 (5 bases). This CDR3 is built from 14 residues. CDR1 GTSNPN and CDR2 SVGIG come from the germline V gene (reference sequence). Trimming removed 0 bases at V and 8 bases at J, with 11 bases between. CDR3 loop: CAWSVSGGDSPLHF. The DNA of the CDR3 is TGTGCCTGGAGTGTATCGGGAGGGGATTCACCCCTCCACTTT.

V and J are TRBV4-3 and TRBJ1-6, with 7 bases that match TRBD1. Germline V gene data show CDR1 as LGHNA and CDR2 as YSLEER. CDR3 size: 13 residues. Trimming at V came to 3 bases and at J to 9 bases, leaving 2 bases not matched to a gene. The CDR3 loop is CASSQNRGSPLHF. The CDR3, as DNA: TGCGCCAGCAGCCAGAACAGGGGTTCACCCCTCCACTTT.

The V and J genes are TRBV3-1 (or the pseudogene TRBV3-2) and TRBJ1-4; D uncertain. The CDR3 has 12 amino acids. V shed 1 base and J shed 15 bases, with 12 bases lying between them. Germline assignment: CDR1 LGHDT and CDR2 YNNKEL (reference sequence). CDR3 DNA sequence: TGTGCCAGCAGCCAAGCGGTGGGCAGGATGTTTTTT. Encoded protein: CASSQAVGRMFF.

V is TRBV23-1 and J is TRBJ1-1, with TRBD1 as a possible D gene (5 bases). TRBV23-1 carries the ORF label, with uncertain function. The CDR3 contains 16 residues. Trimming left V 0 bases short and J 5 bases short, with 16 bases between. CDR3 sequence (DNA): TGCGCCAGCAGTCAATCGAAAGGGGTAGTAGGTACTGAAGCTTTCTTT. Its protein product is CASSQSKGVVGTEAFF.

The chain is built from TRBV5-1 and TRBJ2-2; D is perhaps TRBD1 (6 bases). Germline loops: CDR1 SGHRS, CDR2 YFSETQ. The CDR3 spans 17 residues. Trimming cost V 4 bases and J 5 bases, with 21 bases left between them. DNA for the CDR3: TGCGCCAGCAGCCTTTCGGCAGGGGAAAAAGGGACCGGGGAGCTGTTTTTT. The encoded protein is CASSLSAGEKGTGELFF.

The CDR3 is CASSAASSANYGYTF. Written as DNA, the CDR3 is TGTGCCAGCAGCGCCGCCAGTTCAGCTAACTATGGCTACACCTTC. This chain uses TRBV3-1 (or the pseudogene TRBV3-2) with TRBJ1-2, with D hard to call. CDR1 LGHDT and CDR2 YNNKEL come from the germline V gene (reference sequence). V lost 5 bases, J lost 0 bases, and 13 bases lay in between. This CDR3 has 15 amino acids.